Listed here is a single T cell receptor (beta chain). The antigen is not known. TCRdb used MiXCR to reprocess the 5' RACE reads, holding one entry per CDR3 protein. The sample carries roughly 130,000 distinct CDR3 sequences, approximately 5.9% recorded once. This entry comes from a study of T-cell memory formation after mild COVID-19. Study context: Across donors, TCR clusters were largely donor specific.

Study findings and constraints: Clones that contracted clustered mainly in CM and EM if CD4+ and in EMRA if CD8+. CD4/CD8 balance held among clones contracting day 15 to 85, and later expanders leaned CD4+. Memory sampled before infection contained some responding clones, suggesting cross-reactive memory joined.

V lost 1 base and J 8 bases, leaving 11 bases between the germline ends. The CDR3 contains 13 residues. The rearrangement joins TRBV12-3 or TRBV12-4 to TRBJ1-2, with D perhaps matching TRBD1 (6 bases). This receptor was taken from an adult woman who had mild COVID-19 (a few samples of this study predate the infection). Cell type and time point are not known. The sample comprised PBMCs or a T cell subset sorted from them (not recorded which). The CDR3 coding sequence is TGTGCCAGCAGTTTAGAACAGGGCTGGGGCTACACCTTC. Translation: CASSLEQGWGYTF.